This is a list of T cell receptor beta chains from one sample in a study of Graves' ophthalmopathy and Graves' hyperthyroidism. TCRdb independently ran MiXCR on the multiplex PCR reads; one entry per CDR3 protein. This table has a few hundred thousand distinct CDR3 sequences, roughly a sixth appearing once. The sample taken for sequencing was peripheral blood. The receptors shown here come from an adult woman with stable Graves' hyperthyroidism. The conserved cysteine and the conserved F or W are not part of the CDR3 here. A D gene is named only where the DNA matches it firmly.

TRBJ2-7 | . | TRBV6-1 | ASTRGGDVYEQY
TRBJ1-5 | . | TRBV6-2/TRBV6-3 | ASSYPAEGTQPQH
TRBJ1-1 | TRBD1 | TRBV6-5 | ASSYSGTDLEAF
TRBJ2-5 | . | TRBV19 | ASGTSRAGGYETQY
TRBJ2-7 | TRBD1 | TRBV28 | ASSSPGQTHPYEQY
TRBJ2-7 | TRBD1 | TRBV7-2 | ASSPGGGNPYEQY
TRBJ2-5 | . | TRBV29-1 | SVVENQETQY
TRBJ2-5 | TRBD1 | TRBV11-2 | ASSPRDRRQETQY
TRBJ1-2 | . | TRBV3-1 | ASSQDLWAGKDYGYT
TRBJ1-1 | . | TRBV12-3/TRBV12-4 | ASSSTSGLGTEAF
TRBJ1-3 | TRBD1 | TRBV6-1 | ASIRDSYSGNTIY
TRBJ1-6 | TRBD1 | TRBV20-1 | SASDRARSSYNSPLH
TRBJ1-5 | . | TRBV7-8 | ASSFMDGGNQPQH
TRBJ2-4 | . | TRBV29-1 | SVLSGNIKY
TRBJ2-7 | TRBD1 | TRBV12-3/TRBV12-4 | ASSLGYRGSYEQY
TRBJ1-5 | TRBD1 | TRBV7-9 | ASSSRTGIQPQH
TRBJ2-5 | . | TRBV10-3 | AIRDKGGEETQY
TRBJ1-5 | . | TRBV18 | ASSPPGAQPQH
TRBJ2-2 | . | TRBV2 | ASRVSGVNTGELF
TRBJ1-3 | . | TRBV6-1 | ASSFNRLSGNTIY
TRBJ1-1 | TRBD1 | TRBV2 | ASSERDRENTEAF
TRBJ1-1 | . | TRBV28 | ATLVNTEAF
TRBJ2-7 | TRBD1 | TRBV19 | ASGNRGIYEQY
TRBJ2-7 | . | TRBV4-3 | ASSQDPTNYEQY
TRBJ1-2 | . | TRBV20-1 | SAQLDLEGYT
TRBJ2-7 | TRBD2 | TRBV30 | AWSVLAGHYEQY
TRBJ1-1 | . | TRBV19 | ASRKASAERAF
TRBJ1-1 | . | TRBV12-5 | ASGLLGEIGAF
TRBJ1-1 | . | TRBV11-2 | ASSPRGPGRDKNTEAF